This TCR beta chain was found in a study of regulatory T cells in long-lasting Graves disease. The wider study: Antithyroid drugs had been taken under 3 months by newly diagnosed Graves' patients.

A word on this clonotype: A far larger clone is only one base removed, so a read error is likely.

Both iRepertoire HTBI primers and Arm-PCR of CDR3 regions were used to build the TCR beta libraries. Using its own MiXCR run on the multiplex PCR reads, TCRdb lists one record per CDR3 protein. The data contain around 230,000 distinct CDR3 sequences, about a sixth of them singletons. The CDR3 has 13 residues. V lost 3 bases and J lost 2, with 6 bases in between. In germline, CDR1 is SEHNR, CDR2 FQNEAQ (reference sequence). Time point: newly diagnosed GD, antithyroid drugs for less than 3 months. After RNA was extracted from PBMCs, the TCR library was made from it. The receptor's source is a female donor with Graves disease. The chain combines TRBV7-9 with TRBJ2-3, with D possibly TRBD1 on 5 matching bases. Sequenced here: peripheral blood mononuclear cells (PBMCs), sampled at new diagnosis, from a patient treated with antithyroid drugs. The CDR3 spells CASSFGHTDTQYF. The CDR3 DNA is TGTGCCAGCAGCTTCGGACACACAGATACGCAGTATTTT.